This entry lists 18 T cell receptor beta chains sequenced from one sample in a study of blood T cells in healthy people across ages. A second about 7 to 11 cycle PCR used barcoded and J-beta primers. Via MiXCR, TCRdb re-called the 5' RACE reads, giving one row per CDR3 protein. The sample holds about 2 million distinct CDR3 sequences, 40% to 55% seen once. Material: blood. The source of these receptors is a woman between 40 and 55 years old in good health.

This clonotype was seen just once. The chain carries TRBV7-2 and TRBJ2-5; 8 bases line up with TRBD2. The V gene end was trimmed by 5 bases and the J gene end by 5 bases; junction bases not matched to a gene: 13. The CDR3 consists of 16 residues. Germline V gene lookup returns CDR1 SGHTA and CDR2 FQGNSA. Here the CDR3 DNA reads TGTGCCAGCAGCCCTAAGCCCACTAGCGGTATGGAGACCCAGTACTTC. It yields the protein CASSPKPTSGMETQYF.

The gene calls are TRBV20-1 and TRBJ2-5, with D uncertain. In germline, CDR1 is DFQATT, CDR2 SNEGSKA (reference sequence). The CDR3 is made up of 13 amino acids. The V gene lost 3 bases and the J gene lost 1 base, with 9 bases spanning the gap. The CDR3 loop reads CSASSYFQETQYF. Written as DNA, the CDR3 is TGCAGTGCTAGTAGCTATTTCCAAGAGACCCAGTACTTC.

The chain recombines TRBV12-5 with TRBJ2-5; unclear D gene. V dropped 7 bases and J dropped 3 bases, with 21 bases sitting between them. The germline V gene encodes CDR1 LGHNT and CDR2 FRNRAP. This CDR3 contains 16 residues. The CDR3 protein is CASAPGYGRSEETQYF. In DNA, the CDR3 is TGTGCTAGTGCCCCGGGCTATGGCAGGTCCGAAGAGACCCAGTACTTC.

The rearrangement uses TRBV20-1 and TRBJ2-5, with 9 bases lining up with TRBD1. Germline CDR1 reads DFQATT; CDR2 reads SNEGSKA (reference sequence). V was clipped by 5 bases and J by 5 bases; unmatched bases: 9. The CDR3 covers 14 residues. The CDR3: CSAYRTGAEETQYF. CDR3 bases: TGCAGTGCTTATAGGACAGGGGCGGAGGAGACCCAGTACTTC.

The chain links TRBV6-2 or TRBV6-3 to TRBJ2-3; 9 nucleotides align to TRBD1. V trimming: 2 bases; J trimming: 6 bases; junction bases outside the gene matches: 6. CDR1 is MNHEY, CDR2 SVGEGT, per germline. This CDR3 contains 15 residues. The CDR3 region has the DNA TGTGCCAGCAGTTACGCGGGACAGGGTTTGGATACGCAGTATTTT. This codes for CASSYAGQGLDTQYF.

V gene TRBV12-3 or TRBV12-4 combines with J gene TRBJ2-5; 10 bases align to TRBD1. Unmatched junction bases numbered 9, after V lost 4 bases and J lost 4 bases. This CDR3 is built from 16 residues. The CDR3 nucleotides read TGTGCCAGCAGTTCATACCGGGACAGGGGTATAGAGACCCAGTACTTC. Translation: CASSSYRDRGIETQYF.

This clonotype was counted a few times. The V gene is TRBV7-9, the J gene TRBJ2-3; D is uncertain. The CDR3 loop spans 16 amino acids. Trimming left V 2 bases short and J 2 bases short, with 14 bases between. Germline CDR1 is SEHNR and CDR2 is FQNEAQ (reference sequence). The CDR3 protein is CASSLWVQKTTDTQYF. In DNA, the CDR3 is TGTGCCAGCAGCTTATGGGTACAGAAGACCACAGATACGCAGTATTTT. Variable domain in full (rest from reference TRBV7-9 and TRBJ2-3): DTGVSQNPRHKITKRGQNVTFRCDPISEHNRLYWYRQTLGQGPEFLTYFQNEAQLEKSRLLSDRFSAERPKGSFSTLEIQRTEQGDSAMYLCASSLWVQKTTDTQYFGPGTRLTVL.

V and J are TRBV4-3 and TRBJ2-7, with 9 bases fitting TRBD2. Germline CDR1 and CDR2: LGHNA and YSLEER. CDR3 length: 16 residues. The J segment lost 5 bases and the V segment lost 4 bases, leaving 12 bases of the junction unmatched. CDR3 loop: CASSRDSLAGNHEQYF. DNA of the CDR3: TGCGCCAGCAGCCGAGATAGCCTAGCGGGGAACCACGAGCAGTACTTC.

This chain uses TRBV20-1 with TRBJ2-3, with D possibly TRBD2 on 5 matching bases. This CDR3 has 12 residues. The V and J ends lost 3 bases and 10 bases respectively, with 14 bases between them. Germline V CDR1 and CDR2: DFQATT, SNEGSKA (reference sequence). The CDR3 sequence is CSASKGLDAQYF. CDR3 coding DNA: TGCAGTGCTAGTAAAGGACTGGACGCGCAGTATTTT.

In the case of this clonotype: One end of the junction fails to match germline, which may point to a read error. This chain connects TRBV20-1 to TRBJ1-6; D might be TRBD1 (6 bases). In germline, CDR1 is DFQATT, CDR2 SNEGSKA (reference sequence). CDR3 length equals 16 residues. The CDR3 region is CSVRLRRQASNSPLHF. The DNA for the CDR3 is TGCAGTGTTAGATTGCGGCGACAGGCCTCCAATTCACCCCTCCACTTT.

This chain connects TRBV27 to TRBJ1-1; 7 nucleotides agree with TRBD1. The trim removed 3 bases at V and 7 bases at J, leaving 5 bases unmatched. The CDR3 runs to 13 residues. Germline V CDR1 and CDR2: MNHEY, SMNVEV (reference sequence). The CDR3 protein is CASSFYRGDEAFF. CDR3 coding DNA: TGTGCCAGCAGTTTTTACAGGGGAGATGAAGCTTTCTTT.

This chain connects TRBV3-1 to TRBJ2-7; D possibly matches TRBD1 or TRBD2 (5 bases each). The DNA end is more similar to TRBJ2-5, so the J call may be wrong. Germline-derived CDR1 and CDR2 are LGHDT and YNNKEL (reference sequence). The CDR3 has 17 amino acids. The CDR3 DNA follows: TGTGCCAGCAGCCAATTTCGTGGGGGAAGACCTCAAGAGACCCAGTACTTC. This gives the protein CASSQFRGGRPQETQYF.

This rearrangement joins TRBV5-1 to TRBJ2-1; D remains unclear. V was clipped by 0 bases and J by 5 bases, with 12 bases between them. The V gene's germline CDR1 is SGHRS and CDR2 YFSETQ. The CDR3 consists of 15 residues. In nucleotides, the CDR3 is TGCGCCAGCAGCTTGGACTCCCCGACCAACAATGAGCAGTTCTTC. Its translation: CASSLDSPTNNEQFF. The whole variable domain, filled in from reference TRBV5-1 and TRBJ2-1, reads KAGVTQTPRYLIKTRGQQVTLSCSPISGHRSVSWYQQTPGQGLQFLFEYFSETQRNKGNFPGRFSGRQFSNSRSEMNVSTLELGDSALYLCASSLDSPTNNEQFFGPGTRLTVL.

For the CDR3, the DNA is TGTGCCAGCACCGCCACCCGACAGGGGAGGACCCAGTACTTC. Its protein product is CASTATRQGRTQYF. This chain joins TRBV11-2 and TRBJ2-4; 8 bases fit TRBD1. The J call may be mistaken, given a closer DNA end match to TRBJ2-5. The germline CDR1 and CDR2 sequences are SGHAT and FQNNGV. The CDR3 is made up of 14 amino acids.

The chain combines TRBV7-9 with TRBJ1-5, with a possible D match to TRBD1 (5 bases). The CDR3 sequence is 15 residues long. Between the trimmed V and J ends, which lost 5 bases and 3 bases, there was a span of 14 bases. Germline CDR1 and CDR2: SEHNR and FQNEAQ (reference sequence). The CDR3 sequence is CASSPQGTPNQPQHF. The CDR3 nucleotides are TGTGCCAGCAGCCCCCAGGGTACCCCCAATCAGCCCCAGCATTTT.

The CDR3 sequence: CASSLYPVAGTQETQYF. CDR3 DNA sequence: TGCGCCAGCAGCTTGTATCCGGTAGCGGGAACTCAAGAGACCCAGTACTTC. J is TRBJ2-5 and V is TRBV5-1, with 8 bases fitting TRBD2. Germline V gene lookup returns CDR1 SGHRS and CDR2 YFSETQ. The CDR3 has 17 residues. V dropped 1 base and J dropped 2; count of bases not matched to a gene: 10.

CDR3 sequence (DNA): TGCGCCAGCAGCCAAGTTGTAAGGGGGCTTAAACAGGGTACGCAGTATTTT. This encodes CASSQVVRGLKQGTQYF. The chain employs TRBV4-3 and TRBJ2-3; 7 positions agree with TRBD1. The V segment lost 1 base and the J segment 8 bases; nucleotides outside the gene matches: 15. Germline lookup yields CDR1 LGHNA and CDR2 YSLEER. The CDR3 runs to 17 residues.

The gene calls are TRBV11-2 and TRBJ1-1; 8 positions match TRBD1. The V gene's germline CDR1 is SGHAT and CDR2 FQNNGV. Trimming at V came to 4 bases and at J to 3 bases, leaving 7 bases not matched to a gene. The CDR3 contains 15 residues. CDR3 loop: CASSSPGGADTEAFF. CDR3 coding DNA: TGTGCCAGCAGCTCCCCAGGGGGCGCAGACACTGAAGCTTTCTTT.